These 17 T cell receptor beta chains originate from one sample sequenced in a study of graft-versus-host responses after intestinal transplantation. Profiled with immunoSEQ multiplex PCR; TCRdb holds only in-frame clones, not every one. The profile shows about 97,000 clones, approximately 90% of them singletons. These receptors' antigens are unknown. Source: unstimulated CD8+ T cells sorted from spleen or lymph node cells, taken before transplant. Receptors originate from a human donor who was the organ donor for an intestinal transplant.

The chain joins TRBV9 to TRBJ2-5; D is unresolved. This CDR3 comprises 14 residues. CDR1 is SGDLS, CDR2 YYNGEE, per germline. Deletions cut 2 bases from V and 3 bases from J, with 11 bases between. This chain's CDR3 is CASSVSGLEETQYF. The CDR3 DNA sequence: TGTGCCAGCAGCGTCTCGGGTCTAGAAGAGACCCAGTACTTC.

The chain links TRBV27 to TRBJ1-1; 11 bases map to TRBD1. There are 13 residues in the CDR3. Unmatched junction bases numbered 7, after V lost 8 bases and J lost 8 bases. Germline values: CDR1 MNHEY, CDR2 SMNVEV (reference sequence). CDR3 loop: CASHIGTGGEAFF. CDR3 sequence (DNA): TGTGCCAGCCATATAGGGACAGGGGGAGAAGCTTTCTTT.

CDR3 residues: CASSVGGGGNQPQHF. CDR3 coding DNA: TGTGCCAGCAGCGTAGGCGGCGGGGGTAATCAGCCCCAGCATTTT. This chain links TRBV9 with TRBJ1-5; possibly TRBD1 for D (5 bases). Trimming left V 0 bases short and J 4 bases short, with 11 bases between. The CDR3 is made up of 15 amino acids. Germline V gene sequence: CDR1 SGDLS, CDR2 YYNGEE.

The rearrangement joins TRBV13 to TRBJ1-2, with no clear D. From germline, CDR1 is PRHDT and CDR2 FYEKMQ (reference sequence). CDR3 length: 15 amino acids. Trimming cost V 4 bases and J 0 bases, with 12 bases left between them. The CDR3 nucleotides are TGTGCCAGCAGCTCCTTCCTGTCAGCTAACTATGGCTACACCTTC. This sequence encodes CASSSFLSANYGYTF.

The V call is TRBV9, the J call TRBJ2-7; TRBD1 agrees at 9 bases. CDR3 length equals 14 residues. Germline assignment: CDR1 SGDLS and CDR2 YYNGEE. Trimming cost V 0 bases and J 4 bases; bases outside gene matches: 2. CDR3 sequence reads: CASSVGDRDYEQYF. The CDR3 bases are TGTGCCAGCAGCGTAGGGGACAGGGATTACGAGCAGTACTTC.

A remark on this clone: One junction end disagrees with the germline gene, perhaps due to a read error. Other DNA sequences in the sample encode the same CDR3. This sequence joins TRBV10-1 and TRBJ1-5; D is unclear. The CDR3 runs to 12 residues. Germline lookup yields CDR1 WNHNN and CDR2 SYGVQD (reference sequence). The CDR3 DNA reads TGCGCCAGCAGCGAGTCCGGTCAGCCCCAGCATTTT. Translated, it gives CASSESGQPQHF.

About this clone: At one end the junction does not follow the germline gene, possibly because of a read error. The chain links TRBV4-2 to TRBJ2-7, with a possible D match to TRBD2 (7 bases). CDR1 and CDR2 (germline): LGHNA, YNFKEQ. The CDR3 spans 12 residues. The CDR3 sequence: CASSQGGGRVRF. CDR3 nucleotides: TGTGCCAGCAGCCAAGGGGGGGGCCGGGTGCGCTTC.

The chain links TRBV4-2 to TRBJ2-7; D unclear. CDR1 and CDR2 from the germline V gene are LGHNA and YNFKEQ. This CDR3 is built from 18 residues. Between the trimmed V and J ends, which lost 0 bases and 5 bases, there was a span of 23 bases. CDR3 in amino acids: CASSQDPDGSLVWDEQYF. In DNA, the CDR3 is TGTGCCAGCAGCCAAGATCCGGATGGTAGCCTTGTTTGGGACGAGCAGTACTTC.

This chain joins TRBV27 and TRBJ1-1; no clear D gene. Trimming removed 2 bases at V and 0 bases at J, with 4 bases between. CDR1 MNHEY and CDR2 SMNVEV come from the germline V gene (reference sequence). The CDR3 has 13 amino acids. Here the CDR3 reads CASSLVLNTEAFF. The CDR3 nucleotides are TGTGCCAGCAGTTTAGTCTTGAACACTGAAGCTTTCTTT.

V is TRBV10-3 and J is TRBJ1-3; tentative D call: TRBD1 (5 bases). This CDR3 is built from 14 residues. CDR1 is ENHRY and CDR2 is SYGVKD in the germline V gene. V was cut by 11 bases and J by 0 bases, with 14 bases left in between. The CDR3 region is CAALKGVSGNTIYF. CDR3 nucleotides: TGTGCCGCACTTAAAGGGGTCTCTGGAAACACCATATATTTT.

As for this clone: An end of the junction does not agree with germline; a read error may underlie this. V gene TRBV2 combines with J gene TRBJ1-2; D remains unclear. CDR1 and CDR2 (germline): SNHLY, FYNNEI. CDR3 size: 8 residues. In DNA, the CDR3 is TGTGCCAGCAGTGGGAAGGAGTTC. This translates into CASSGKEF. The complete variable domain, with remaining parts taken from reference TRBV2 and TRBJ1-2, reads EPEVTQTPSHQVTQMGQEVILRCVPISNHLYFYWYRQILGQKVEFLVSFYNNEISEKSEIFDDQFSVERPDGSNFTLKIRSTKLEDSAMYFCASSGKEFGSGTRLTVV.

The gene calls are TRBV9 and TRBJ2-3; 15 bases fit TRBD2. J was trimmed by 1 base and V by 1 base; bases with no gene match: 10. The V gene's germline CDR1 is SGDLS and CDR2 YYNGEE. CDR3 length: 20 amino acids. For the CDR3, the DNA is TGTGCCAGCAGCGTAACGGGACTAGCGGGAGGTCAGGTGGGCACAGATACGCAGTATTTT. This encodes CASSVTGLAGGQVGTDTQYF.

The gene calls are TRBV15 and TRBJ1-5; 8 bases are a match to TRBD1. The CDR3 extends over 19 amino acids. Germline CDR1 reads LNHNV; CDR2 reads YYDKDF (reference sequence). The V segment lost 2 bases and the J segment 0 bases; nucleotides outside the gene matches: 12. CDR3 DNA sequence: TGTGCCACCAGCAGATTAGGACAGGGCTTCGTTCTTAGCAATCAGCCCCAGCATTTT. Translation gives CATSRLGQGFVLSNQPQHF.

The CDR3 region is CASIGDLDYGYTF. In DNA form, the CDR3 reads TGCGCCAGCATTGGGGACTTAGACTATGGCTACACCTTC. The chain uses TRBV5-1 and TRBJ1-2, with TRBD1 as a possible D gene (5 bases). Trimming stripped 6 bases from V and 3 bases from J, with 12 bases between. Germline V CDR1 and CDR2: SGHRS, YFSETQ. The CDR3 loop spans 13 amino acids.

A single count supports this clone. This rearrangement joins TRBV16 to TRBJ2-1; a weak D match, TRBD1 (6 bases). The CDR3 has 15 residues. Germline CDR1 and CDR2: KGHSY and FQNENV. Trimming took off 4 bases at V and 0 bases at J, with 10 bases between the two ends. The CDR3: CASSLQGNSYNEQFF. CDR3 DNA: TGTGCCAGCAGCCTACAGGGAAACTCCTACAATGAGCAGTTCTTC.

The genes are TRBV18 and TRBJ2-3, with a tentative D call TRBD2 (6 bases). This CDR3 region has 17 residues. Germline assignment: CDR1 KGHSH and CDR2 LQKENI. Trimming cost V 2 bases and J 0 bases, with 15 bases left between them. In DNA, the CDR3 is TGTGCCAGCTCACCATTCGGGAGAGATTCTAGCACAGATACGCAGTATTTT. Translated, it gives CASSPFGRDSSTDTQYF.

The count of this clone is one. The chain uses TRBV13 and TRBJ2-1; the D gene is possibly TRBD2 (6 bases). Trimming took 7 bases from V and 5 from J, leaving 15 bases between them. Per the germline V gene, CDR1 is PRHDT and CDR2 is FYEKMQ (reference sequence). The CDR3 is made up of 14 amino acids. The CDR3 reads CASMSGTEHNEQFF. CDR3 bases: TGTGCCAGCATGTCCGGGACTGAACACAATGAGCAGTTCTTC.